This T cell receptor (beta chain) originates from a study of shared clonotypes between healthy human individuals. On the study more broadly: The cohort had a couple of women and three men, ages 18 to 49. CD8 memory received one plate per donor, CD8 naive two, CD4 memory three and CD4 naive three.

The investigators split CD4+ cells into a CD45RA+ naive subset and a CD45RA-negative memory subset. The germline V gene encodes CDR1 SGHRS and CDR2 YFSETQ. This CDR3 comprises 17 residues. V shed 3 bases, J shed 2 bases, and the junction held 12 bases outside the gene matches. Profiling relied on immunoSEQ multiplex PCR, and the TCRdb table lists in-frame clones only, not all of them. The table has some 500,000 clones, approximately 95% seen once. The sequenced material came from naive CD4+ T cells sorted from blood. Subset described: CD45RA+ positively selected. The gene calls are TRBV5-1 and TRBJ2-3, with 7 bases that match TRBD2. This receptor was taken from a woman in her thirties in good health. Written as DNA, the CDR3 is TGCGCCAGCAGCTCCCGTGGGCTAGCGGTGTCCACAGATACGCAGTATTTT. Residues: CASSSRGLAVSTDTQYF.